Listed here are 27 T cell receptor beta chains from one sample, sequenced in a study of T cell responses to AZD1222 COVID-19 vaccine. The assay was immunoSEQ multiplex PCR, and TCRdb's table has in-frame clones only and misses some. The table has 150,000 to 200,000 clones, 80% to 90% seen once. Sequenced here: peripheral blood, sampled on day 0 of AZD1222 vaccination. These receptors originate from an adult in good health.

The rearrangement links TRBV6-4 to TRBJ1-4, with D maybe TRBD1 (5 bases). There are 14 residues in the CDR3. V was trimmed by 3 bases and J by 7 bases, leaving 12 bases between them. Germline V gene lookup returns CDR1 MRHNA and CDR2 SNTAGT. The CDR3 spells CASSEGQGAEKLFF. The CDR3 region has the DNA TGTGCCAGCAGTGAAGGGCAGGGAGCTGAAAAACTGTTTTTT.

The V and J genes are TRBV4-1 and TRBJ1-1; no definite D call. The CDR3 runs 15 residues. The ends were cut back, 1 base at V and 10 bases at J, with 19 bases in the middle. Germline CDR1 reads MGHRA; CDR2 reads YSYEKL. The CDR3 is CASSQGEGPPWPAFF. In DNA form, the CDR3 reads TGCGCCAGCAGCCAAGGTGAAGGGCCCCCGTGGCCAGCTTTCTTT.

This clone was seen only once. The chain carries TRBV27 and TRBJ2-3; no clear D. V was clipped by 2 bases and J by 5 bases, with 5 bases between them. This CDR3 has 12 amino acids. Per the germline V gene, CDR1 is MNHEY and CDR2 is SMNVEV (reference sequence). CDR3 region: CASSLRGDTQYF. The CDR3, as DNA: TGTGCCAGCAGTTTAAGAGGAGATACGCAGTATTTT.

Details on this clone: Other DNA sequences in the sample encode the same CDR3. This sequence joins TRBV12-3 or TRBV12-4 and TRBJ2-7; 7 positions agree with TRBD2. The length of the CDR3 is 12 residues. V gave up 6 bases and J gave up 4 bases; unmatched junction bases: 3. CDR3 region: CASRGGSYEQYF. The CDR3 DNA is TGTGCCAGCAGGGGGGGGTCGTACGAGCAGTACTTC.

The V gene is TRBV6-4, the J gene TRBJ2-3, with D possibly matching TRBD2 (5 bases). Germline V gene lookup returns CDR1 MRHNA and CDR2 SNTAGT. V was shortened by 8 bases and J by 1 base, with 16 bases between the two germline ends. The CDR3 is made up of 15 amino acids. CDR3: CASGQRGAGTDTQYF. In DNA form, the CDR3 reads TGTGCCAGCGGGCAACGGGGTGCTGGCACAGATACGCAGTATTTT.

This chain uses TRBV18 with TRBJ2-7, with D possibly being TRBD1 (6 bases). V lost 3 bases and J lost 3, with 9 bases in between. The CDR3 sequence is 13 residues long. Germline CDR1 and CDR2: KGHSH and LQKENI. The CDR3 loop is CASSPMDSYEQYF. In DNA, the CDR3 is TGTGCCAGCTCACCCATGGACAGCTACGAGCAGTACTTC.

This chain links TRBV5-1 with TRBJ1-1; D not resolved. V lost 5 bases, J lost 1 base, and 6 bases lay in between. Germline CDR1 and CDR2: SGHRS and YFSETQ. CDR3 length equals 12 residues. In nucleotides, the CDR3 is TGCGCCAGCAGAGAGGGGAACACTGAAGCTTTCTTT. Its translation: CASREGNTEAFF.

The chain carries TRBV7-2 and TRBJ2-3; no clear D gene. Germline-derived CDR1 and CDR2 are SGHTA and FQGNSA. Trimming pared 1 base from V and 0 bases from J, leaving 8 bases between. This CDR3 spans 15 amino acids. The CDR3 nucleotides are TGTGCCAGCAGCTTAGGAAGCGCTAGCACAGATACGCAGTATTTT. As protein: CASSLGSASTDTQYF.

V and J are TRBV2 and TRBJ1-2, with a possible D match to TRBD1 (6 bases). Per the germline V gene, CDR1 is SNHLY and CDR2 is FYNNEI. Trimming took 4 bases from V and 5 from J, leaving 14 bases between them. This CDR3 has 14 amino acids. In DNA, the CDR3 is TGTGCCAGCAGTGGGACAGCCGAAAGTTATGGCTACACCTTC. As protein: CASSGTAESYGYTF.

The rearrangement links TRBV27 to TRBJ1-3, with 7 bases matching TRBD1. Germline values: CDR1 MNHEY, CDR2 SMNVEV (reference sequence). The CDR3 is made up of 15 amino acids. The trim removed 6 bases at V and 4 bases at J, leaving 9 bases unmatched. CDR3 nucleotides: TGTGCCAGCAGCCCAGCAGGGGGGGCCGGAAACACCATATATTTT. Protein product: CASSPAGGAGNTIYF.

The chain has TRBV10-3 and TRBJ1-1; the match to TRBD1 covers 8 bases. The germline gives CDR1 ENHRY, CDR2 SYGVKD. The CDR3 covers 15 residues. The V segment lost 2 bases and the J segment 1 base; nucleotides outside the gene matches: 3. The CDR3 DNA sequence: TGTGCCATCAGTGAGGGGACAGGCCAGAACACTGAAGCTTTCTTT. Encoded protein: CAISEGTGQNTEAFF.

This clone was counted a few times. The chain is built from TRBV3-1 (or the pseudogene TRBV3-2) and TRBJ1-2, with a tentative D call TRBD1 (5 bases). V lost 4 bases to trimming and J lost 0 bases, with 6 bases between them. This CDR3 spans 13 amino acids. Looked up from germline, CDR1 is LGHDT and CDR2 is YNNKEL (reference sequence). The CDR3 is CASSLDTNYGYTF. CDR3 DNA: TGTGCCAGCAGCCTGGACACTAACTATGGCTACACCTTC.

The chain carries TRBV9 and TRBJ2-1; perhaps TRBD2 as D (5 bases). V was cut by 0 bases and J by 6 bases, with 10 bases left in between. The CDR3 is made up of 14 amino acids. CDR1 is SGDLS, CDR2 YYNGEE, per germline. The CDR3 DNA is TGTGCCAGCAGCGTAGAAGGGAGAGGCAATGAGCAGTTCTTC. Residues: CASSVEGRGNEQFF.

The chain is built from TRBV13 and TRBJ2-7; D ambiguous. V lost 0 bases and J 3 bases, leaving 12 bases between the germline ends. The CDR3 is 15 residues long. From germline, CDR1 is PRHDT and CDR2 FYEKMQ (reference sequence). The CDR3: CASSLGPSKLYEQYF. CDR3 bases: TGTGCCAGCAGCTTAGGCCCAAGCAAGCTCTACGAGCAGTACTTC.

The chain has TRBV6-2 or TRBV6-3 and TRBJ1-5; no reliable D call. Germline V gene lookup returns CDR1 MNHEY and CDR2 SVGEGT. V lost 0 bases to trimming and J lost 2 bases, with 5 bases between them. This CDR3 has 14 amino acids. This CDR3 reads CASSYSEGNQPQHF. The CDR3 nucleotides read TGTGCCAGCAGTTACTCAGAGGGCAATCAGCCCCAGCATTTT.

The chain is built from TRBV5-4 and TRBJ2-7; 7 bases agree with TRBD1. The CDR3 runs to 13 residues. Germline V lookup: CDR1 SGHNT, CDR2 YYREEE (reference sequence). V dropped 4 bases and J dropped 6; count of bases not matched to a gene: 7. The CDR3, as DNA: TGTGCCAGCAGCAGCAGACAGGGCGGCGAGCAGTACTTC. It translates to CASSSRQGGEQYF.

J is TRBJ2-2 and V is TRBV7-3, with unresolved D. The germline V gene has CDR1 SGHTA and CDR2 FQGTGA. Between the trimmed V and J ends, which lost 5 bases and 5 bases, there was a span of 12 bases. CDR3 length equals 14 residues. For the CDR3, the DNA is TGTGCCAGCAGCAAAGGGCATTTTACCGGGGAGCTGTTTTTT. This codes for CASSKGHFTGELFF.

This CDR3 is CASSGGGRGSDTEAFF. CDR3 bases: TGTGCCAGCAGCGGTGGCGGCAGGGGGAGTGACACTGAAGCTTTCTTT. V gene TRBV7-9 combines with J gene TRBJ1-1; 7 positions agree with TRBD1. Germline lookup yields CDR1 SEHNR and CDR2 FQNEAQ (reference sequence). The CDR3 runs to 16 residues. V was clipped by 5 bases and J by 3 bases; unmatched bases: 12.

The J gene is TRBJ1-2, the V gene TRBV4-1; a weak D match, TRBD1 (6 bases). V was trimmed by 4 bases and J by 4 bases, leaving 10 bases between them. Germline V gives CDR1 MGHRA, CDR2 YSYEKL. The CDR3 spans 13 residues. CDR3: CASSLTGIYGYTF. DNA for the CDR3: TGCGCCAGCAGCCTAACAGGGATCTATGGCTACACCTTC.

The genes are TRBV18 and TRBJ1-1, with D unclear. This CDR3 is built from 13 residues. Germline V gene lookup returns CDR1 KGHSH and CDR2 LQKENI. Trimming removed 5 bases at V and 1 base at J, with 8 bases between. The CDR3 DNA reads TGTGCCAGCTCAAAGACAACGAACACTGAAGCTTTCTTT. Protein sequence: CASSKTTNTEAFF.

The chain links TRBV10-3 to TRBJ1-2, with 8 nucleotides matching TRBD1. Germline trimming cut 6 bases from V and 1 base from J; bases unmatched to any gene: 1. Germline-derived CDR1 and CDR2 are ENHRY and SYGVKD. The length of the CDR3 is 13 residues. The CDR3 DNA reads TGTGCCATCAGAGGGACAGGTAACTATGGCTACACCTTC. Translating gives CAIRGTGNYGYTF.

J is TRBJ2-3 and V is TRBV12-5, with D unclear. Trimming took 0 bases from V and 2 from J, leaving 6 bases between them. CDR3 size: 14 residues. Per germline, CDR1 LGHNT and CDR2 FRNRAP. The CDR3 sequence is CASGLVDFTDTQYF. The DNA for the CDR3 is TGTGCTAGTGGTTTGGTAGATTTCACAGATACGCAGTATTTT.

The CDR3 DNA reads TGCGCCAGCAGCACGAAGGGTAATTCACCCCTCCACTTT. It yields the protein CASSTKGNSPLHF. This rearrangement joins TRBV5-1 to TRBJ1-6; D is ambiguous. Per the germline V gene, CDR1 is SGHRS and CDR2 is YFSETQ. V lost 4 bases, J lost 6 bases, and 8 bases lay in between. The CDR3 is made up of 13 amino acids.

The V gene is TRBV4-1, the J gene TRBJ1-2; 7 bases fit TRBD1. Unmatched junction bases numbered 3, after V lost 1 base and J lost 4 bases. Germline loops: CDR1 MGHRA, CDR2 YSYEKL. The CDR3 covers 14 residues. The CDR3 nucleotides read TGCGCCAGCAGCCAAGCCGGGACAGCCTATGGCTACACCTTC. This sequence encodes CASSQAGTAYGYTF.

The rearrangement links TRBV2 to TRBJ1-2, with 8 bases fitting TRBD1. Trimming at V came to 3 bases and at J to 4 bases, leaving 1 base not matched to a gene. CDR1 SNHLY and CDR2 FYNNEI come from the germline V gene. The CDR3 spans 13 residues. The CDR3, as DNA: TGTGCCAGCAGTGAGGGACAGGCCTATGGCTACACCTTC. Protein sequence: CASSEGQAYGYTF.

CDR3 DNA sequence: TGTGCCAGCAGCTTGAGGCTAGATAATTCACCCCTCCACTTT. Translated: CASSLRLDNSPLHF. The genes are TRBV5-4 and TRBJ1-6; no firm D call. Germline-derived CDR1 and CDR2 are SGHNT and YYREEE (reference sequence). This CDR3 contains 14 residues. Trimming removed 1 base from V and 5 bases from J, with 7 bases in between.

The chain links TRBV5-4 to TRBJ1-5; D is possibly TRBD1 (5 bases). Trimming took 4 bases from V and 5 from J, leaving 13 bases between them. Germline V gives CDR1 SGHNT, CDR2 YYREEE (reference sequence). The CDR3 has 14 amino acids. DNA for the CDR3: TGTGCCAGCAGCCTGATAGGGGCGGATCAGCCCCAGCATTTT. This gives the protein CASSLIGADQPQHF. Together with reference TRBV5-4 and TRBJ1-5, the CDR3 gives the full variable domain: ETGVTQSPTHLIKTRGQQVTLRCSSQSGHNTVSWYQQALGQGPQFIFQYYREEENGRGNFPPRFSGLQFPNYSSELNVNALELDDSALYLCASSLIGADQPQHFGDGTRLSIL.